This TCR beta chain was sequenced in a study of blood T cells in healthy people across ages. For the second PCR, which ran for 7 to 11 cycles, a sample-barcoded 5' primer and a J-beta primer mix were used. Each cDNA molecule was tagged by a template-switch adaptor with 12 random nucleotides. TCRdb re-called the 5' RACE reads with MiXCR, one entry per CDR3 protein. The data show more than 1.4 million distinct CDR3 sequences, with 42% seen just once and 7% to 9% held by the top ten. V was trimmed by 0 bases and J by 6 bases, leaving 20 bases between them. Germline V gene data show CDR1 as DFQATT and CDR2 as SNEGSKA (reference sequence). This CDR3 is built from 16 residues.

The chain carries TRBV20-1 and TRBJ1-1; D ambiguous. The clonotype comes from a woman between 18 and 29 years old in good health. The sample consisted of blood. For the CDR3, the DNA is TGCAGTGCTAGAGATAATAGCGTCAGGAAGGGCCCTGAAGCTTTCTTT. Protein sequence: CSARDNSVRKGPEAFF.